This TCR beta chain was identified during a study of T cells in Graves' hyperthyroidism and ophthalmopathy. From RNA transcripts, TCR beta CDR3 regions were amplified. A set of HTBI primers served as the primers for a first-round RT-PCR of the TCR CDR3. One entry per CDR3 protein, called by TCRdb with MiXCR from the multiplex PCR reads. This sample has hundreds of thousands of distinct CDR3 sequences; more than 45% occur once, and the top ten carry just over 8%. The germline CDR1 and CDR2 sequences are SQVTM and ANQGSEA. This CDR3 region has 12 residues. Deletions cut 6 bases from V and 4 bases from J, with 12 bases between. Orbital computed tomography and thyroid ultrasound, together with serum TRAb and thyroxine and clinical symptoms, were used for diagnoses. Study outcomes and limitations: Peripheral blood also featured most of the thyroid clonotypes expanded above 0.001. Onset of ophthalmopathy came a median 6.5 months after the model predicted it. A model of 13 V-J pairs discriminated ophthalmopathy from stable hyperthyroidism.

As regards this clonotype: Its antigen is currently unknown.

The specimen was peripheral blood or thyroid tissue (not recorded which). The receptor was isolated from a woman aged 18 to 35 with Graves' hyperthyroidism. The chain combines TRBV29-1 with TRBJ2-5; TRBD2 is a possible D gene (5 bases). CDR3 bases: TGCAGCGTAACGTCCGCGGGAGAGACCCAGTACTTC. This translates into CSVTSAGETQYF. Combining the CDR3 with reference TRBV29-1 and TRBJ2-5 gives the whole variable domain SAVISQKPSRDICQRGTSLTIQCQVDSQVTMMFWYRQQPGQSLTLIATANQGSEATYESGFVIDKFPISRPNLTFSTLTVSNMSPEDSSIYLCSVTSAGETQYFGPGTRLLVL.